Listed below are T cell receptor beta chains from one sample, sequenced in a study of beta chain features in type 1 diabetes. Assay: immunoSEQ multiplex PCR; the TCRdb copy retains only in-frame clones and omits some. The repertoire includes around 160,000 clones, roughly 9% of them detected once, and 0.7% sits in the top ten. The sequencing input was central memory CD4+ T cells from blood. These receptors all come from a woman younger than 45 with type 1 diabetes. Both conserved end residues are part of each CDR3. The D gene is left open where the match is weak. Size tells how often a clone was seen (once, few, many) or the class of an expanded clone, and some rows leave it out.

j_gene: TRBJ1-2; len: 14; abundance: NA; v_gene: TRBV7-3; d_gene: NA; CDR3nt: TGTGCCAGCAGCTTACAGGGCACCTTCTATGGCTACACCTTC; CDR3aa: CASSLQGTFYGYTF
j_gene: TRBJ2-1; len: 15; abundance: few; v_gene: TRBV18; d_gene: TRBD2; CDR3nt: TGTGCCAGCTCACCACTCCGCGGGAGAGTGAACGAGCAGTTCTTC; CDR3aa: CASSPLRGRVNEQFF
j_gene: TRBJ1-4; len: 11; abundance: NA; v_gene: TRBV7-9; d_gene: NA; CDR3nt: TGTGCCAGCAGCTTACTGGAAAAACTGTTTTTT; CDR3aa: CASSLLEKLFF
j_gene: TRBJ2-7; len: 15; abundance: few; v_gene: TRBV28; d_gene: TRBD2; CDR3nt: TGTGCCAGCAGCCTCCGAGCGGGAGGGGGCTACGAGCAGTACTTC; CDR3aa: CASSLRAGGGYEQYF
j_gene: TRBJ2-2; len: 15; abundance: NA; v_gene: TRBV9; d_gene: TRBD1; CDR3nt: TGTGCCAGCAGCGCTACAGGGGAAAACACCGGGGAGCTGTTTTTT; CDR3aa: CASSATGENTGELFF
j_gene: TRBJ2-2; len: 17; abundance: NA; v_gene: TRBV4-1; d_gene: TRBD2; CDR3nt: TGCGCCAGCAGCCAACCTCGACTAGCGGGGAACACCGGGGAGCTGTTTTTT; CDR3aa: CASSQPRLAGNTGELFF
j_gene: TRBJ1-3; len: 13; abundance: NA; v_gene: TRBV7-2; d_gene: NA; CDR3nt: TGTGCCAGCAGCCCTCAGGGGGGAAACACCATATATTTT; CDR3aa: CASSPQGGNTIYF
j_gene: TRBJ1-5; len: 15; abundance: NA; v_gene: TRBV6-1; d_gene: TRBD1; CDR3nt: TGTGCCAGCAGTGGGCTTGGGACAGCAAATCAGCCCCAGCATTTT; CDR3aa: CASSGLGTANQPQHF
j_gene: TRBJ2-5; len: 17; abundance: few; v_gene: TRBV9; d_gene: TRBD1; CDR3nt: TGTGCCAGCAGCGTAGGGGGTCGTGGGACAGGTCAAGAGACCCAGTACTTC; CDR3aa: CASSVGGRGTGQETQYF
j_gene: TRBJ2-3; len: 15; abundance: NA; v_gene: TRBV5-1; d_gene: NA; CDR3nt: TGCGCCAGCAGCTTGTCCGGTGCTAGCACAGATACGCAGTATTTT; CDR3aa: CASSLSGASTDTQYF
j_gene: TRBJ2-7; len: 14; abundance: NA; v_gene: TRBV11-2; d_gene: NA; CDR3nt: TGTGCCAGCAGCTTAGGTCCCATTTTCGGGGAGCAGTACTTC; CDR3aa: CASSLGPIFGEQYF